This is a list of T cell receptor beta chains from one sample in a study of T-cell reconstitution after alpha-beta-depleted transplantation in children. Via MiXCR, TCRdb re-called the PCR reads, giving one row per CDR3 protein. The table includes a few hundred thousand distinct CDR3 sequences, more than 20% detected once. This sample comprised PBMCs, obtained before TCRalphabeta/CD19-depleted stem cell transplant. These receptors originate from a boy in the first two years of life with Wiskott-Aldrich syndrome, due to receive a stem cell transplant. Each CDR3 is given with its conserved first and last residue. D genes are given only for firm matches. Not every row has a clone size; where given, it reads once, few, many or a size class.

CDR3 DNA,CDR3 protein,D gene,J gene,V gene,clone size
TGTGCCAGCAACCCGCCTGGCACTGAAGCTTTCTTT,CASNPPGTEAFF,.,TRBJ1-1,TRBV28,few
TGCGCCAGCAGCTTAACGGCGTTTAACTATGGCTACACCTTC,CASSLTAFNYGYTF,.,TRBJ1-2,TRBV5-1,.
TGCAGTGCTAGGTGGACTAGCGGGGTCACAGATACGCAGTATTTT,CSARWTSGVTDTQYF,TRBD2,TRBJ2-3,TRBV20-1,few
TGTGCCAGCAGTTTGTATGGAGGCTACAATGAGCAGTTCTTC,CASSLYGGYNEQFF,.,TRBJ2-1,TRBV27,.
TGTGCCAGCAGTCCACCCCGGGGACAGGGGAACACTGAAGCTTTCTTT,CASSPPRGQGNTEAFF,TRBD1,TRBJ1-1,TRBV28,.
TGTGCCAGCAGCGTAGCATCCGGGGAGGAGACCCAGTACTTC,CASSVASGEETQYF,.,TRBJ2-5,TRBV9,.
TGCGCCAGCAGCTCCGGACTAGCGGGAATACGTACCGGGGAGCTGTTTTTT,CASSSGLAGIRTGELFF,TRBD2,TRBJ2-2,TRBV5-1,few
TGTGCCAGCAGCCAAGGGTGGGGGAACGATGAGCAGTTCTTC,CASSQGWGNDEQFF,.,TRBJ2-1,TRBV3-1,few
TGTGCCAGCAGTCGTAGTACTAGCGGGAGGCTAGATACGCAGTATTTT,CASSRSTSGRLDTQYF,TRBD2,TRBJ2-3,TRBV7-2,few
TGCGCCAGCAGCCCCGGGACAGGTGTCGCCGGGGAGCTGTTTTTT,CASSPGTGVAGELFF,TRBD1,TRBJ2-2,TRBV5-1,few
TGTGCCAGCAGCTTGACGGGGGCGATCACTGAAGCTTTCTTT,CASSLTGAITEAFF,.,TRBJ1-1,TRBV7-9,.
TGCAGCGTCCTTCTGACAGGCCGAACTGAAGCTTTCTTT,CSVLLTGRTEAFF,.,TRBJ1-1,TRBV29-1,few
TGTGCCAGCAGCATTGCGGGGTTCCCCGGGGAGCTGTTTTTT,CASSIAGFPGELFF,.,TRBJ2-2,TRBV5-6,few
TGTGCCAGCAGTTCCCCGGGACAGGGCGATGAGCAGTTCTTC,CASSSPGQGDEQFF,TRBD1,TRBJ2-1,TRBV28,.
TGCGCCAGCAGCTTGGACTGGTACGAGCAGTACTTC,CASSLDWYEQYF,.,TRBJ2-7,TRBV5-1,few
TGTGCCAGCAGTTTCAGATCGACGGGGGATAGCAATCAGCCCCAGCATTTT,CASSFRSTGDSNQPQHF,.,TRBJ1-5,TRBV27,few
TGTGCCAGCAGCGCCGGGACTAGCTTTTCCGAGCAGTACTTC,CASSAGTSFSEQYF,TRBD2,TRBJ2-7,TRBV27,.
TGTGCCAGCGGAGGGACTTTGGGGTACAATGAGCAGTTCTTC,CASGGTLGYNEQFF,.,TRBJ2-1,TRBV2,few
TGTGCCAGCGGAACCCATGCCGCAGGGGAGGGTGGCTACACCTTC,CASGTHAAGEGGYTF,.,TRBJ1-2,TRBV6-5,.
TGCAGCGTTGATATGGGCTCTGGGGCCAACGTCCTGACTTTC,CSVDMGSGANVLTF,.,TRBJ2-6,TRBV29-1,.
TGCAGTGCTAGGAGTAGAAATACGCAGTATTTT,CSARSRNTQYF,.,TRBJ2-3,TRBV20-1,.
TGCGCCAGCAGCGGACTCCCCTACGGGAGGGCCGAGAATGAGCAGTTCTTC,CASSGLPYGRAENEQFF,TRBD2,TRBJ2-1,TRBV5-1,.
TGTGCCAGCGGGTTACAGGGGAAGTACAATGAGCAGTTCTTC,CASGLQGKYNEQFF,TRBD1,TRBJ2-1,TRBV12-3/TRBV12-4,.
TGTGCCAGCAGCTCGGGACTCGGAATCACAGATACGCAGTATTTT,CASSSGLGITDTQYF,.,TRBJ2-3,TRBV7-3,.
TGCGCCAGCAGCTTTCTACAGGGGGTGGGTAATGAGCAGTTCTTC,CASSFLQGVGNEQFF,TRBD1,TRBJ2-1,TRBV5-1,few
TGCGCCAGCAGCTCTGGGACTAGCGGGGGTATGAATGAGCAGTTCTTC,CASSSGTSGGMNEQFF,TRBD2,TRBJ2-1,TRBV5-1,few
TGTGCCAGCAGTGCTAGCGGGAGTAGGATGACAGATACGCAGTATTTT,CASSASGSRMTDTQYF,TRBD2,TRBJ2-3,TRBV7-9,.
TGTGCCAGCAGCCCCTATACGGATTCACCCCTCCACTTT,CASSPYTDSPLHF,.,TRBJ1-6,TRBV6-2/TRBV6-3,few
TGCAGTGCTAGAGGTCCTAGCGGGAACACAGATACGCAGTATTTT,CSARGPSGNTDTQYF,TRBD2,TRBJ2-3,TRBV20-1,.
TGTGCCAGCCGGGAGGCTTTTCCAGATACGCAGTATTTT,CASREAFPDTQYF,TRBD2,TRBJ2-3,TRBV12-3/TRBV12-4,few
TGCGCCAGCAGACGTACTGCTCAGGGGACAGGGATTCAGTACTTC,CASRRTAQGTGIQYF,TRBD1,TRBJ2-4,TRBV5-1,.
TGCAGCGCGGACAGGGGGCAGGTAGAGACCCAGTACTTC,CSADRGQVETQYF,TRBD1,TRBJ2-5,TRBV20-1,once
TGTGCCAGCAGCTTGCAAGGGACTAGCCGTAATGAGCAGTTCTTC,CASSLQGTSRNEQFF,TRBD2,TRBJ2-1,TRBV7-2,.
TGTGCCAGCAAACCGGAGTACAATGAGCAGTTCTTC,CASKPEYNEQFF,.,TRBJ2-1,TRBV2,.
TGTGCCAGCAGCCGACCTTTAGCCCCCATATATTTT,CASSRPLAPIYF,.,TRBJ1-3,TRBV12-3/TRBV12-4,.
TGTGCCAGCTCACAACTACTAGTTCTTTGGTACAATGAGCAGTTCTTC,CASSQLLVLWYNEQFF,.,TRBJ2-1,TRBV18,.
TGTGCCAGCAGCCGCCTCCGGGGCGGGAGGTCCAATGAGCAGTTCTTC,CASSRLRGGRSNEQFF,TRBD2,TRBJ2-1,TRBV3-1,.
TGCAGTGCGTACGACCTTGGGAGCTCCTATAATTCACCCCTCCACTTT,CSAYDLGSSYNSPLHF,.,TRBJ1-6,TRBV20-1,.
TGCAGCGTTGAAGACGCCCATGAGCAGTTCTTC,CSVEDAHEQFF,.,TRBJ2-1,TRBV29-1,.
TGTGCCAGCAGCCAAGGTGGGGCTATCCACGAGCAGTACTTC,CASSQGGAIHEQYF,.,TRBJ2-7,TRBV3-1,.
TGTGCCAGCAGAAGTACCTCCGGGGAGCTGTTTTTT,CASRSTSGELFF,.,TRBJ2-2,TRBV7-9,few
TGCAGCGTTGCCGGGACAGCCTACGAGCAGTACTTC,CSVAGTAYEQYF,TRBD1,TRBJ2-7,TRBV29-1,few
TGCGCCAGCAGCTTGAGCAGGGGACGTAATTCACCCCTCCACTTT,CASSLSRGRNSPLHF,.,TRBJ1-6,TRBV5-1,few
TGTGCCAGCAGTTTTATATCCGGGAGAGGGAGAAACACTGAAGCTTTCTTT,CASSFISGRGRNTEAFF,.,TRBJ1-1,TRBV27,few
TGTGCCAGCAGCTCACCATTCTTCCAGGGGGCGCAGAGGGAGGCCTCCTACGAGCAGTACTTC,CASSSPFFQGAQREASYEQYF,TRBD1,TRBJ2-7,TRBV11-1,few
TGTGCCAGCAGCCCCAAGGGGCGGGGGAACACTGAAGCTTTCTTT,CASSPKGRGNTEAFF,.,TRBJ1-1,TRBV5-6,few
TGTGCCTGGAGTGGAGGCAGCTTAGTCTATGGCTACACCTTC,CAWSGGSLVYGYTF,.,TRBJ1-2,TRBV30,.
TGTGCCAGCAGTTACTGGGCAGGGGGTCCTGAAGCTTTCTTT,CASSYWAGGPEAFF,TRBD1,TRBJ1-1,TRBV6-5,few
TGCAGTGCTAGAAAAGGACGGTCGACGTACAATGAGCAGTTCTTC,CSARKGRSTYNEQFF,.,TRBJ2-1,TRBV20-1,few
TGTGCCATCGGGTCGGAGGGCCCAGAGCAGTTCTTC,CAIGSEGPEQFF,.,TRBJ2-1,TRBV10-3,few
TGTGCCAGCAGCCAAGATGAGCTAGCGGCTAATACGCAGTATTTT,CASSQDELAANTQYF,TRBD2,TRBJ2-3,TRBV3-1,few
TGTGCCAGCAGAATGGACATTCGCCCGATCGCAACTAATGAAAAACTGTTTTTT,CASRMDIRPIATNEKLFF,.,TRBJ1-4,TRBV12-3/TRBV12-4,few
TGTGCCAGCAGTCGACTAGCGGGACATGAGCAGTTCTTC,CASSRLAGHEQFF,TRBD2,TRBJ2-1,TRBV6-1,.
TGCGCCAGCAGCCCTAGCGGGAGTTTGAGAACAGATACGCAGTATTTT,CASSPSGSLRTDTQYF,TRBD2,TRBJ2-3,TRBV4-1,few
TGTGCCAGCAGCTTTAATTATAGGAACACTGAAGCTTTCTTT,CASSFNYRNTEAFF,.,TRBJ1-1,TRBV7-9,few